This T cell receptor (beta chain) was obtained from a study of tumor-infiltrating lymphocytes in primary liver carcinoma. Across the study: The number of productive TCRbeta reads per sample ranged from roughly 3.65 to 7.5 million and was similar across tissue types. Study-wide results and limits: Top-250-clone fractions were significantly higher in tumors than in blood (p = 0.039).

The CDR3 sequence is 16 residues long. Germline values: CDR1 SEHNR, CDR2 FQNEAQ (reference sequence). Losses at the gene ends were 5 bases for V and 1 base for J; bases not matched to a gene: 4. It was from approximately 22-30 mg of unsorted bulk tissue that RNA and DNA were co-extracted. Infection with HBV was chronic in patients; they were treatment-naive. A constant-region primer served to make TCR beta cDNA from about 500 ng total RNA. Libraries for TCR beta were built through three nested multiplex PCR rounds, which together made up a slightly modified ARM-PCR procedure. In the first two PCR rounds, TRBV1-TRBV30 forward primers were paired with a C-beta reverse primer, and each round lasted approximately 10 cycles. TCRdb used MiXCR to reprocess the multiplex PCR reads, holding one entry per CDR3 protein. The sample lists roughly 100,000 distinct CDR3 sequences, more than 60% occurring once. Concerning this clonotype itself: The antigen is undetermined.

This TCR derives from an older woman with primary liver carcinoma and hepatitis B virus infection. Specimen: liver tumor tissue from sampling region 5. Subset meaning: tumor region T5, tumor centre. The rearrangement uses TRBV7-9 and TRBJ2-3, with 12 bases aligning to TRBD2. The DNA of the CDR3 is TGTGCCAGCAGCCTCGGACTAGCGGGACGCACAGATACGCAGTATTTT. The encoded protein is CASSLGLAGRTDTQYF.